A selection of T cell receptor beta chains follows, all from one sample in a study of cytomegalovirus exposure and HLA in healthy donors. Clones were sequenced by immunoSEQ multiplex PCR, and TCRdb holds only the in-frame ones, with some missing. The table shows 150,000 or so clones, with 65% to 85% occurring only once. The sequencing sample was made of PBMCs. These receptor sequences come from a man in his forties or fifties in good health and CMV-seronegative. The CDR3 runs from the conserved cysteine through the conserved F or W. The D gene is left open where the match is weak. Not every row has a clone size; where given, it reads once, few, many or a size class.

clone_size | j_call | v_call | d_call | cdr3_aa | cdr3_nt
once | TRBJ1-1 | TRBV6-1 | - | CASSKPGLSHAEAFF | TGTGCCAGCAGTAAACCGGGACTAAGTCACGCCGAAGCTTTCTTT
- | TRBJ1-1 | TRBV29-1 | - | CRGATGTNTEAFF | TGCAGAGGGGCCACAGGGACGAACACTGAAGCTTTCTTT
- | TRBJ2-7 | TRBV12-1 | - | CASSFGEPYEQYF | TGTGCCAGCAGCTTTGGCGAACCCTACGAGCAGTACTTC
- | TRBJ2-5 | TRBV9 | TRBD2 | CASSPGLVGETQYF | TGTGCCAGCAGCCCTGGACTAGTCGGAGAGACCCAGTACTTC
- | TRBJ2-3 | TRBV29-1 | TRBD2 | CSVSGGSPDTQYF | TGCAGCGTCAGTGGCGGGAGCCCAGATACGCAGTATTTT
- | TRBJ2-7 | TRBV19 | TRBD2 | CASSISSGAIYEQYF | TGTGCCAGTAGTATTTCTAGCGGGGCTATATACGAGCAGTACTTC
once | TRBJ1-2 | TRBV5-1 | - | CASSLEGAIYGYTF | TGCGCCAGCAGCTTGGAAGGGGCGATCTATGGCTACACCTTC
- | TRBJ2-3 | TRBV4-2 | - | CASSHGTFTDTQYF | TGTGCCAGCAGCCACGGGACTTTCACAGATACGCAGTATTTT
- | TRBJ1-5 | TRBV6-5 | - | CASSRRGANQPQHF | TGTGCCAGCAGCCGTCGGGGGGCAAATCAGCCCCAGCATTTT
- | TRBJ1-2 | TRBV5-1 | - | CASSSGGGRAVEGYTF | TGCGCCAGCAGCTCTGGTGGAGGGCGGGCGGTGGAGGGCTACACCTTC
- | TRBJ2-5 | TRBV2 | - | CATTPRETQYF | TGTGCCACCACCCCGAGGGAGACCCAGTACTTC
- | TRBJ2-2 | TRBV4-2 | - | CASSQDRTATGELFF | TGTGCCAGCAGCCAAGACCGGACAGCAACCGGGGAGCTGTTTTTT
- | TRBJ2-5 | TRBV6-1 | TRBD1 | CASSPDRGGETQYF | TGTGCCAGCAGCCCCGACAGGGGAGGTGAGACCCAGTACTTC
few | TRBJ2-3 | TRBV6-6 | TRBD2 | CASSYSASGHTDTQYF | TGTGCCAGCAGTTACTCGGCTAGCGGTCACACAGATACGCAGTATTTT
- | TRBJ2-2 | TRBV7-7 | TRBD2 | CASSFASGRATGELFF | TGTGCTAGCAGCTTCGCTAGCGGGAGGGCCACCGGGGAGCTGTTTTTT
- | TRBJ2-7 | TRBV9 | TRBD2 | CASSGLAGGEQYF | TGTGCCAGCAGCGGGCTAGCGGGAGGCGAGCAGTACTTC
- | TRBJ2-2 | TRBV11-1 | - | CASSLSLASGELFF | TGTGCCAGCAGCTTATCTCTAGCGTCCGGGGAGCTGTTTTTT
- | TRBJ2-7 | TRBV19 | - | CASSIQSGTYEQYF | TGTGCCAGTAGTATTCAAAGCGGCACGTACGAGCAGTACTTC
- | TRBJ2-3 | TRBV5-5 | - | CASTREDGDTQYF | TGTGCCAGCACCCGCGAGGATGGAGATACGCAGTATTTT
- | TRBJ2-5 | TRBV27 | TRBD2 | CASSGQGTSAGETQYF | TGTGCCAGCAGTGGCCAAGGGACTAGCGCTGGAGAGACCCAGTACTTC
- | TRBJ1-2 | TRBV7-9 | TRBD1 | CASSPNRDRQFYGYTF | TGTGCCAGCAGCCCGAACCGGGACAGACAATTCTATGGCTACACCTTC
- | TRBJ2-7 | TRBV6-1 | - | CASSEQGRTYEQYF | TGTGCCAGCAGTGAACAGGGGAGAACCTACGAGCAGTACTTC
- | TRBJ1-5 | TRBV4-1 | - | CASSRADRDNQPQHF | TGCGCCAGCAGCCGCGCGGACAGAGACAATCAGCCCCAGCATTTT
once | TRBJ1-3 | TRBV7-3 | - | CASSKGTYGNTIYF | TGTGCCAGCAGCAAAGGGACATACGGAAACACCATATATTTT
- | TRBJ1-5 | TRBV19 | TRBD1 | CASSDRTGGRNQPQHF | TGTGCCAGTAGTGACCGGACAGGGGGCCGCAATCAGCCCCAGCATTTT
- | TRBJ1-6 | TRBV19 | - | CASSTTGSSYNSPLHF | TGTGCCAGTAGTACTACAGGGAGCTCCTATAATTCACCCCTCCACTTT
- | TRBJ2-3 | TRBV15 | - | CATSSPQGLADRKADTQYF | TGTGCCACCAGCTCGCCCCAGGGGCTAGCGGACCGTAAGGCAGATACGCAGTATTTT
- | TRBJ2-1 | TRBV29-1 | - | CSKTVYNEQFF | TGCAGCAAGACAGTTTACAATGAGCAGTTCTTC
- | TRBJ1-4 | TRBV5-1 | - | CASSLAGVTNEKLFF | TGCGCCAGCAGCTTGGCCGGAGTAACTAATGAAAAACTGTTTTTT
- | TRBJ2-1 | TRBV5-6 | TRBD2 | CASSPWVAGVYNEQFF | TGTGCCAGCAGCCCCTGGGTAGCGGGGGTTTACAATGAGCAGTTCTTC
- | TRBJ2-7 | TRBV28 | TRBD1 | CASSFYRGTYEQYF | TGTGCCAGCAGTTTCTACAGGGGGACATACGAGCAGTACTTC
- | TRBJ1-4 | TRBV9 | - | CASSVAGPGEKLFF | TGTGCCAGCAGCGTAGCAGGGCCTGGTGAAAAACTGTTTTTT
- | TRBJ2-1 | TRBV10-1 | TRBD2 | CASSVREGSYNEQFF | TGCGCCAGCAGTGTCCGGGAGGGCTCCTACAATGAGCAGTTCTTC
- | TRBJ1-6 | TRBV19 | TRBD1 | CASSIDPGGPGNNSPLHF | TGTGCCAGTAGTATAGATCCAGGGGGACCCGGAAATAATTCACCCCTCCACTTT
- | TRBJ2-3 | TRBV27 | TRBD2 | CASSLSHRYTTGGRGTDTQYF | TGTGCCAGCAGTTTATCGCATCGATATACTACGGGGGGGCGAGGGACAGATACGCAGTATTTT
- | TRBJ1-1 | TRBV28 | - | CASSRHGTLPEAFF | TGTGCCAGCTCCCGTCACGGTACCCTTCCTGAAGCTTTCTTT
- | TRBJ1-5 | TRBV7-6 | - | CASSSEGPPSNQPQHF | TGTGCCAGCAGTTCGGAGGGACCCCCTAGCAATCAGCCCCAGCATTTT
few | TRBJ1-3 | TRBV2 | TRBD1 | CASRTGGGNTIYF | TGTGCCAGCCGGACAGGGGGAGGAAACACCATATATTTT
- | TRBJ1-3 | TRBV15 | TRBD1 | CATSRLTGSGNTIYF | TGTGCCACCAGCAGATTGACAGGGTCTGGAAACACCATATATTTT
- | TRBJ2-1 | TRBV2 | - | CAKGGVTNEQFF | TGTGCCAAAGGGGGAGTGACGAATGAGCAGTTCTTC
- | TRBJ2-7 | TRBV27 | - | CASSFSGNYEQYF | TGTGCCAGCAGTTTTAGCGGAAACTACGAGCAGTACTTC
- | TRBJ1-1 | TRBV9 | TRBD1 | CASSVGDSPMNTEAFF | TGTGCCAGCAGCGTAGGGGACAGCCCCATGAACACTGAAGCTTTCTTT